The clone carrying this TCR beta chain was found once. Its matching antigen is unknown. V dropped 3 bases and J dropped 4; count of bases not matched to a gene: 6. This CDR3 has 15 residues. Germline CDR1 SEHNR, CDR2 FQNEAQ (reference sequence). The sample is drawn from a study of CD8 T cells in ankylosing spondylitis. The study's findings and limits: Reports say disease-linked clones showed up significantly more in matched ankylosing spondylitis synovial fluid. One TCR beta motif, made up of roughly 8 highly homologous variants, appeared characteristic of ankylosing spondylitis blood. Prior work had noted some motif variants in reactive arthritis blood and synovial fluid. Disease-linked clones were found to be CD8+ and relatively rare in peripheral blood.

A quantitative 5'-RACE method, one with molecular barcodes, was used to make TCR beta libraries. TCRdb called the 5' RACE reads again in MiXCR, with one record for every CDR3 protein. The data show about 540,000 distinct CDR3 sequences, 12% seen once. The clonotype originates from a male donor with ankylosing spondylitis. The specimen was blood, either unsorted or a sorted T cell fraction (not recorded which). The chain recombines TRBV7-9 with TRBJ2-3; 8 bases agree with TRBD2. CDR3 nucleotides: TGTGCCAGCAGCTTGAGTGCGGGGGGCTCAGATACGCAGTATTTT. This codes for CASSLSAGGSDTQYF.